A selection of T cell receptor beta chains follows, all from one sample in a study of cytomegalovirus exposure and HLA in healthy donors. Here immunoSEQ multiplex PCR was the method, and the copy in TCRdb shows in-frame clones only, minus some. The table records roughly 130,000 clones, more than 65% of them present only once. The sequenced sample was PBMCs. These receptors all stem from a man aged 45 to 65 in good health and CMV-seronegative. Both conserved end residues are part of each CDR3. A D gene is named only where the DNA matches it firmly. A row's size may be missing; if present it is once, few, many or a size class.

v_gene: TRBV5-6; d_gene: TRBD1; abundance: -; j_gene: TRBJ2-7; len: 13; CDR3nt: TGTGCCAGCAGCCGGGACAGGGTACACGAGCAGTACTTC; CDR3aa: CASSRDRVHEQYF
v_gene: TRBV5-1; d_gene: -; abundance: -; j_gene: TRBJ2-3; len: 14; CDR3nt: TGCGCCAGCAGCATCGGACAGTCGACAGATACGCAGTATTTT; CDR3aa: CASSIGQSTDTQYF
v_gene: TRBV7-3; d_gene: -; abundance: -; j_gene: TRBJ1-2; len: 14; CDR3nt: TGTGCCAGCAGCTTAAGATCAGGGGCTCACGGCTACACCTTC; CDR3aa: CASSLRSGAHGYTF
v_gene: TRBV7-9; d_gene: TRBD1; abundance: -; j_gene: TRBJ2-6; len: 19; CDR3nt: TGTGCCCCACTTAGATACCTGGGACAGGGTGGATCTGGGGCCAACGTCCTGACTTTC; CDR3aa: CAPLRYLGQGGSGANVLTF
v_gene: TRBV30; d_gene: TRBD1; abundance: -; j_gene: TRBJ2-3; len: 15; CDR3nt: TGTGCCTGGAGTGAAGGGACAGTAAACACAGATACGCAGTATTTT; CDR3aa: CAWSEGTVNTDTQYF
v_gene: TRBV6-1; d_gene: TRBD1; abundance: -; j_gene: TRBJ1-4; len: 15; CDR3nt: TGTGCCAGCATGTTACCGGGACAGGGTCTGGAAAAACTGTTTTTT; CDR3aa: CASMLPGQGLEKLFF
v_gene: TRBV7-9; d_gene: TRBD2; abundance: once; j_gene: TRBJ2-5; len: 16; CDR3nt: TGTGCCAGCAGCCGCCCACCGGGACTAGCAGAAGAGACCCAGTACTTC; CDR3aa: CASSRPPGLAEETQYF
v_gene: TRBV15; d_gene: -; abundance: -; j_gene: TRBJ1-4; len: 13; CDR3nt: TGTGCCACCAGCAGAGATCTCAATGAAAAACTGTTTTTT; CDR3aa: CATSRDLNEKLFF
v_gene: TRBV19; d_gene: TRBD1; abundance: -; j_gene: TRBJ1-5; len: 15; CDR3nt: TGTGCCAGTAGTATGGACAGGGCGGGGGATCAGCCCCAGCATTTT; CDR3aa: CASSMDRAGDQPQHF
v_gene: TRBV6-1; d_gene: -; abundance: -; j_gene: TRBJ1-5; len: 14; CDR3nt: TGTGCCACGCAGAGGTACGATGGGTCTCAGCCCCAGCATTTT; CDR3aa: CATQRYDGSQPQHF
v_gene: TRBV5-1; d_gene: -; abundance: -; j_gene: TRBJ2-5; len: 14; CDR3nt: TGCGCCAGCAGCTCCTGGGACATACAAGAGACCCAGTACTTC; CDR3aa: CASSSWDIQETQYF
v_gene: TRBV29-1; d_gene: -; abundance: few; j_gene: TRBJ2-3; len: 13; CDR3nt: TGCAGCGTTGAAGGCCTCTCTCTGGGGGGGCAGTATTTT; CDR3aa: CSVEGLSLGGQYF
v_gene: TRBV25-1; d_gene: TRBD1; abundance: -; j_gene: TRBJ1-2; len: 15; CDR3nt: TGTGCCAGCAGTGAAACGGACAGGCCATACTATGGCTACACCTTC; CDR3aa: CASSETDRPYYGYTF
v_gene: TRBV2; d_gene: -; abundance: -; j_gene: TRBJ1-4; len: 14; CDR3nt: TGTGCCAGCAGGACGGGGGGGGCTAATGAAAAACTGTTTTTT; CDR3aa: CASRTGGANEKLFF
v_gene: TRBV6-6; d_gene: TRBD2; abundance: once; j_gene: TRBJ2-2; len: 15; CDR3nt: TGTGCCAGCACTCAGCGGGGTCCTTACACCGGGGAGCTGTTTTTT; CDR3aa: CASTQRGPYTGELFF
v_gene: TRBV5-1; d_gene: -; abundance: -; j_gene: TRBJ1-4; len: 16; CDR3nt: TGCGCCAGCAGCTTGGTTGGCCAAAGGGGTAATGAAAAACTGTTTTTT; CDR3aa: CASSLVGQRGNEKLFF
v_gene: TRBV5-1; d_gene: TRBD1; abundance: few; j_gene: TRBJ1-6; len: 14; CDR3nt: TGCGCCAGCAGCTGGGACAGGGTCGGCTCACCCCTCCACTTT; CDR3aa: CASSWDRVGSPLHF